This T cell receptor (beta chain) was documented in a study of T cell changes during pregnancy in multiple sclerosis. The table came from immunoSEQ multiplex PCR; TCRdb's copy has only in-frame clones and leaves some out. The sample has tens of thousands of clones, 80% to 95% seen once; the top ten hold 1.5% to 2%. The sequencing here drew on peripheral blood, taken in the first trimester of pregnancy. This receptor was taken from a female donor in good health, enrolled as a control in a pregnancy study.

The CDR3 is CASSPARGRTDTQYF. Here the CDR3 DNA reads TGTGCCAGCAGTCCGGCGAGGGGGCGCACAGATACGCAGTATTTT. This chain links TRBV28 with TRBJ2-3, with 7 bases aligning to TRBD1. The CDR3 consists of 15 residues. Trimming took 5 bases from V and 1 from J; bases not matched to a gene: 6. From germline, CDR1 is MDHEN and CDR2 SYDVKM. The full variable domain, with the rest looked up from reference TRBV28 and TRBJ2-3, is DVKVTQSSRYLVKRTGEKVFLECVQDMDHENMFWYRQDPGLGLRLIYFSYDVKMKEKGDIPEGYSVSREKKERFSLILESASTNQTSMYLCASSPARGRTDTQYFGPGTRLTVL.